The 12 T cell receptor beta chains given below trace back to one sample, sequenced in a study of blood T cell repertoires in COVID-19. Method: immunoSEQ multiplex PCR; TCRdb's copy keeps in-frame clones and lacks some. The sample has some 270,000 clones; 89% are singletons. Sample: peripheral blood. The receptors were sampled from a woman aged 40 to 49 who had recovered from COVID-19.

The rearrangement joins TRBV10-3 to TRBJ1-5, with a weak D call TRBD1 (5 bases). Trimming shortened V by 4 bases and J by 2 bases, and 15 bases separated the two germline ends. This CDR3 spans 16 amino acids. Per the germline V gene, CDR1 is ENHRY and CDR2 is SYGVKD. The CDR3: CAISAVGSGGNQPQHF. DNA of the CDR3: TGTGCCATCAGTGCTGTTGGTTCGGGGGGCAATCAGCCCCAGCATTTT.

V and J are TRBV10-3 and TRBJ1-1, with a weak D call TRBD1 (6 bases). The ends were cut back, 4 bases at V and 1 base at J, with 16 bases in the middle. This CDR3 has 16 amino acids. Germline V gene data show CDR1 as ENHRY and CDR2 as SYGVKD. CDR3 DNA: TGTGCCATCAGTGGGGCGGGGGCTGGCGGGAACACTGAAGCTTTCTTT. Protein sequence: CAISGAGAGGNTEAFF.

This clone was observed a handful of times. V and J are TRBV5-1 and TRBJ1-1; tentatively, D is TRBD1 (6 bases). The V gene's germline CDR1 is SGHRS and CDR2 YFSETQ. This CDR3 comprises 15 residues. V lost 0 bases and J lost 4, with 13 bases in between. The CDR3 region is CASSLGAGEITEAFF. CDR3 sequence (DNA): TGCGCCAGCAGCTTGGGTGCAGGGGAAATCACTGAAGCTTTCTTT.

The chain couples TRBV12-3 or TRBV12-4 to TRBJ2-7, with a weak D call TRBD1 (6 bases). The CDR3 sequence is 12 residues long. V was shortened by 8 bases and J by 3 bases, with 11 bases between the two germline ends. For the CDR3, the DNA is TGTGCCAGCGGAGGACAGATCTACGAGCAGTACTTC. It encodes CASGGQIYEQYF.

The V call is TRBV7-9, the J call TRBJ1-1; no firm D call. Germline assignment: CDR1 SEHNR and CDR2 FQNEAQ (reference sequence). V lost 1 base, J lost 5 bases, and 14 bases lay in between. This CDR3 contains 15 residues. This CDR3 reads CASSLVGLPGTEAFF. The CDR3 DNA is TGTGCCAGCAGCTTAGTCGGCCTCCCGGGGACTGAAGCTTTCTTT.

The gene calls are TRBV5-8 and TRBJ2-7, with 9 bases fitting TRBD2. Trimming at V came to 2 bases and at J to 3 bases, leaving 3 bases not matched to a gene. The CDR3 sequence is 14 residues long. Germline values: CDR1 SGHTS, CDR2 YDEGEE. The CDR3 here is CASSFQREDYEQYV. In DNA, the CDR3 is TGTGCCAGCAGCTTCCAGCGGGAGGACTACGAGCAGTACGTC.

This chain joins TRBV9 and TRBJ2-2, with D possibly matching TRBD1 (5 bases). The CDR3 extends over 15 amino acids. V was clipped by 0 bases and J by 8 bases, with 14 bases between them. Germline CDR1 and CDR2: SGDLS and YYNGEE. The CDR3 bases are TGTGCCAGCAGCGTAGTTCAGGGTTTGTCGGGGGAGCTGTTTTTT. Its protein product is CASSVVQGLSGELFF.

The chain has TRBV6-1 and TRBJ2-1, with 10 bases lining up with TRBD2. Germline trimming cut 2 bases from V and 8 bases from J; bases unmatched to any gene: 9. CDR1 is MNHNS and CDR2 is SASEGT in the germline V gene. The CDR3 covers 16 residues. The CDR3 nucleotides read TGTGCCAGCAGTGAATTGGCGAGCGGGGGGGCGTATGAGCAGTTCTTC. Its translation is CASSELASGGAYEQFF.

This clone was seen once. This chain uses TRBV5-1 with TRBJ1-4; tentatively, D is TRBD1 (5 bases). Germline CDR1 SGHRS, CDR2 YFSETQ. Trimming took 4 bases from V and 0 from J, leaving 7 bases between them. The CDR3 spans 14 residues. This CDR3 is CASSPRATNEKLFF. CDR3 nucleotide sequence: TGCGCCAGCAGCCCCAGGGCAACTAATGAAAAACTGTTTTTT.

V gene TRBV28 combines with J gene TRBJ1-5; unclear D gene. Germline V gives CDR1 MDHEN, CDR2 SYDVKM. The CDR3 sequence is 14 residues long. V was pared by 3 bases and J by 4 bases, with 10 bases between. The CDR3 DNA sequence: TGTGCCAGCAGTTTGGTTCGTCAGAATCAGCCCCAGCATTTT. Its protein product is CASSLVRQNQPQHF.

CDR3 in amino acids: CATSAPQGSPSSGANVLTF. The CDR3 coding sequence is TGTGCCACCAGTGCTCCTCAGGGCTCTCCTAGCTCTGGGGCCAACGTCCTGACTTTC. The chain couples TRBV24-1 to TRBJ2-6; tentative D call: TRBD1 (5 bases). V was clipped by 5 bases and J by 0 bases, with 19 bases between them. In germline, CDR1 is KGHDR, CDR2 SFDVKD. This CDR3 contains 19 residues.

The V call is TRBV28, the J call TRBJ2-7; 8 bases line up with TRBD2. The germline V gene has CDR1 MDHEN and CDR2 SYDVKM. The CDR3 runs to 14 residues. The J segment lost 0 bases and the V segment lost 6 bases, leaving 4 bases of the junction unmatched. CDR3 sequence reads: CASSSGGTSYEQYF. The CDR3 DNA is TGTGCCAGCAGCTCGGGGGGGACCTCCTACGAGCAGTACTTC.